This TCR beta chain was captured by sequencing in a study of T cell responses to AZD1222 COVID-19 vaccine (dated by TCRdb to the early 2020s). At the level of the whole study: AZD1222 recipients with second doses at about 4 weeks or about 12 weeks were pooled, because spike-specific TCR depth and breadth did not differ between schedules. TCR sequencing covered 233 trial participants: 200 to 220 given two doses of AZD1222 and 26 given two doses of MenACWY control vaccine. Trial participants were enrolled into age subgroups of 18-55, 56-69 and 70-plus years, which contained about 150, 28 and 57 TCR-sequenced participants, respectively.

The CDR3 runs 15 amino acids, cysteine and phenylalanine included. The kept DNA is CDR3 alone, 45 bases in frame from the first base. Trimming at the junction amounts to 5 bases on V and 1 base on J, and the germline ends lie 14 bases apart. According to the germline V gene (reference sequence), CDR1 reads MNHEY and CDR2 reads SMNVEV. On the study overall, not on this receptor specifically: No day 14 peak-response samples were available, so repertoires were characterized only after the peak T cell response. Most participants were white British and females outnumbered males, and the authors suggested that clonal diversity may have been underestimated. The 56-69-year group was small, and its depth increase did not reach significance, likely because of low power. Conclusions about previously exposed vaccinees are limited because only a handful of AZD1222 recipients were SARS-CoV-2 seropositive at baseline. After two AZD1222 doses, spike-specific TCR breadth and depth were significantly higher than at day 0 and than in MenACWY recipients. Reportedly, close to half of the unique spike-specific TCRs recognized epitopes lying outside the regions that are mutated in the B.1.351 and B.1.1.7 variants. Vaccine-associated CD4 TCRs spanned the whole spike protein, with dominant responses in regions 160-218 and 743-854.

The CDR3 regions of human TCRbeta chains were analyzed by immunosequencing. Per the authors' processing: TCRs in the repertoires were compared against a reference library of SARS-CoV-2-specific TCRs that had been generated with the MIRA antigen-specificity platform. Breadth was defined as the fraction of unique TCRs that were SARS-CoV-2-associated, and depth was defined as the fraction of total T cells that were SARS-CoV-2-associated. Each spike-specific TCR was assigned to its reactive spike region and to a CD4 or CD8 class using the MIRA data. Log10-transformed breadth and depth values were compared by one-way ANOVA with Sidak's multiple comparisons tests. The table comes from immuneACCESS by way of TCRdb, which keeps in-frame sequences with V and J called. Part of the clones is missing from these tables; in studies checked, under half for an unresolved V gene and the rest for unknown reasons. For V, J and clone size, that table is used; D and trimming come from the DNA. This sample has about 140,000 clones in its table, and 85% to 90% of those were observed once. The biggest ten clones account for roughly 1.7% of the sample.

The time point tag for this specimen amounts to: baseline before first vaccination. Samples from vaccinated people were obtained from the UK trials COV001 and COV002, which included a single-blind randomized controlled phase 2/3 trial of AZD1222 (ChAdOx1 nCoV-19) in healthy adults. For TCRbeta chain sequencing, PBMC samples from trial participants were taken at day 0 and at day 28 after the second dose. As for this clone: What this receptor recognizes is not known. One base away there is no much larger clone; base qualities are not given.

This receptor was identified in an adult in good health. Here the chain combines TRBV27 and TRBJ1-1; the D gene is unclear. The sequencing used peripheral blood, collected on day 0 of AZD1222 vaccination. The DNA is as follows: TGTGCCAGCAGTACACACACAAAAAGGAACACTGAAGCTTTCTTT. Translated, it reads CASSTHTKRNTEAFF.